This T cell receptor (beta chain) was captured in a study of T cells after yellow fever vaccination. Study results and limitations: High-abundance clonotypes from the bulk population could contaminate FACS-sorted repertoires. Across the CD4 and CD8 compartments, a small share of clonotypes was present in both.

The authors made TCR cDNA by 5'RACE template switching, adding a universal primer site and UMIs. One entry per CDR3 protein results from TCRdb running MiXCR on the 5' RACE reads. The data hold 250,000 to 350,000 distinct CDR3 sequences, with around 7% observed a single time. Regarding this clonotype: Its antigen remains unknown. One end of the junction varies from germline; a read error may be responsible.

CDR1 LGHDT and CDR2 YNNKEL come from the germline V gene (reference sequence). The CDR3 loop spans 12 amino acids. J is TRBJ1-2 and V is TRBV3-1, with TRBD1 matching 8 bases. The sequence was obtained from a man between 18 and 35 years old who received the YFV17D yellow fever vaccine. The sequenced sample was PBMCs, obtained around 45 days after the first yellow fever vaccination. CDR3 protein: CASSQADRVCSF. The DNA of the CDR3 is TGTGCCAGCAGCCAAGCGGACAGGGTTTGCTCCTTC.